This T cell receptor (beta chain) was sequenced for a study of blood T cell repertoires in COVID-19. Original processing methods: From reference gene primer amplification, estimates of nucleated cell counts were derived. Produced via immunoSEQ multiplex PCR; TCRdb's table is partial and in-frame only. Clone size and V and J calls were adopted from that table, with D and trimming inferred from the DNA. The sample gives 150,000 to 180,000 clones, around 83% of which show up once; roughly 29% is in the top ten. Germline-derived CDR1 and CDR2 are KGHSH and LQKENI. The CDR3 is 18 amino acids. V lost 6 bases to trimming and J lost 0 bases, with 21 bases between them.

This clonotype originated in an older woman with acute or convalescent COVID-19. The chain links TRBV18 to TRBJ1-3; D ambiguous. Input material: peripheral blood. This CDR3 reads CASSPTHQRRISGNTIYF. The CDR3 bases are TGTGCCAGCTCCCCGACCCATCAAAGGCGGATCTCTGGAAACACCATATATTTT.